One and the same sample provided the 30 T cell receptor beta chains below, sequenced in a study of regulatory T cells in long-lasting Graves disease. The time point: persistent/refractory GD, antithyroid drugs over 5 years with positive TRAb. Preparation of the TCR library used RNA extracted from PBMCs. Researchers made TCR beta libraries by using iRepertoire HTBI primers and running Arm-PCR on CDR3 regions. From the multiplex PCR reads, TCRdb called clonotypes with MiXCR, one entry per CDR3 protein. The data show hundreds of thousands of distinct CDR3 sequences, under 25% seen once. Source: peripheral blood mononuclear cells (PBMCs), taken when the disease was refractory, from a patient treated with antithyroid drugs. The receptors were gathered from a female donor with Graves disease.

The chain couples TRBV12-3 or TRBV12-4 to TRBJ2-2; D tentatively reads TRBD1 or TRBD2 (6 bases each). V was pared by 11 bases and J by 0 bases, with 10 bases between. The length of the CDR3 is 13 residues. The CDR3: CAGGTTNTGELFF. As DNA, the CDR3 is TGTGCCGGAGGGACAACGAACACCGGGGAGCTGTTTTTT.

This clonotype was counted a single time. Possible read error: a much larger clone is one base away. V and J are TRBV7-2 and TRBJ2-5, with 10 bases aligning to TRBD1. Germline V CDR1 and CDR2: SGHTA, FQGNSA. The CDR3 extends over 15 amino acids. CDR3 DNA sequence: TGTGCCGGCAGCTTAGGGGACAGGGGTTGGGAGACCCAGTACTTC. It codes for CAGSLGDRGWETQYF.

This chain joins TRBV10-1 and TRBJ1-1, with a weak D call TRBD1 (6 bases). Germline loops: CDR1 WNHNN, CDR2 SYGVQD (reference sequence). The CDR3 is 15 residues long. The V end lost 3 bases, the J end lost 1 base, and 12 bases lay between the germline ends. The CDR3 DNA reads TGCGCCAGCAGTGACCGGGGCAGGGGGAACACTGAAGCTTTCTTT. Translated, it gives CASSDRGRGNTEAFF.

This clonotype was detected only a few times. This rearrangement joins TRBV29-1 to TRBJ2-3; 7 nucleotides match TRBD2. Trimming removed 6 bases from V and 2 bases from J; junction bases left unmatched: 2. Germline V gene data show CDR1 as SQVTM and CDR2 as ANQGSEA. The CDR3 sequence is 12 residues long. The CDR3 DNA reads TGCAGCGTATGGGACTACACAGATACGCAGTATTTT. It yields the protein CSVWDYTDTQYF.

The gene calls are TRBV6-1 and TRBJ2-7; D may correspond to TRBD1 or TRBD2 (6 bases each). The CDR3 length is 13 residues. Per the germline V gene, CDR1 is MNHNS and CDR2 is SASEGT. The germline V and J ends were trimmed by 6 bases and 3 bases, with 12 bases remaining between them. CDR3 loop: CASRLRGGYEQYF. As DNA, the CDR3 is TGTGCCAGCAGGCTCAGGGGAGGCTACGAGCAGTACTTC.

The rearrangement links TRBV7-9 to TRBJ1-6; maybe TRBD1 (5 bases). Trimming shortened V by 6 bases and J by 8 bases, and 14 bases separated the two germline ends. Germline lookup yields CDR1 SEHNR and CDR2 FQNEAQ (reference sequence). The CDR3 is 14 amino acids. This CDR3 reads CASRKGFIDSPLHF. CDR3 coding DNA: TGTGCCAGCAGGAAGGGGTTTATTGATTCACCCCTCCACTTT.

This clonotype was seen many times. This CDR3 reads CASSLQPNQPQHF. The CDR3 DNA reads TGTGCCAGCAGTTTACAGCCTAATCAGCCCCAGCATTTT. The J gene is TRBJ1-5, the V gene TRBV28, with D unresolved. Deletions cut 2 bases from V and 4 bases from J, with 6 bases between. There are 13 residues in the CDR3. Per the germline V gene, CDR1 is MDHEN and CDR2 is SYDVKM.

Note on this clonotype: Given a much more abundant clone one base away, this may be a read error. The J gene is TRBJ1-5, the V gene TRBV28; D call uncertain. The CDR3 loop spans 11 amino acids. The ends were cut back, 8 bases at V and 2 bases at J, with 4 bases in the middle. Germline CDR1 and CDR2: MDHEN and SYDVKM. The CDR3 DNA follows: TGTGCCAGCGGGGGCAATCAGCCCCAGCATTTT. Translation gives CASGGNQPQHF.

As regards this clonotype: This may be a read error: a much more frequent sequence differs by one nucleotide. The chain has TRBV27 and TRBJ2-2; D remains ambiguous. Germline V CDR1 and CDR2: MNHEY, SMNVEV (reference sequence). The CDR3 runs to 16 residues. V was pared by 2 bases and J by 1 base, with 11 bases between. DNA of the CDR3: TGTGCCAGCAGTTTAAAGGCTCAGAAGAACACCGGGGAGCTGTTTTTT. Its protein product is CASSLKAQKNTGELFF.

This clonotype was found many times. The V gene is TRBV28, the J gene TRBJ1-2; D is undetermined. The germline V gene encodes CDR1 MDHEN and CDR2 SYDVKM. Trimming left V 2 bases short and J 7 bases short, with 8 bases between. The CDR3 length is 12 residues. The chain's CDR3 is CASSLRQRGYTF. The CDR3 bases are TGTGCCAGCAGTTTACGGCAACGTGGCTACACCTTC.

V and J are TRBV30 and TRBJ2-7; 9 bases agree with TRBD2. Trimming took 2 bases from V and 6 from J; bases not matched to a gene: 14. The CDR3 sequence is 16 residues long. Germline V gives CDR1 GTSNPN, CDR2 SVGIG (reference sequence). The CDR3 is CAWSLAGDNPRAEQYF. CDR3 nucleotides: TGTGCCTGGAGTTTAGCGGGAGACAATCCGAGGGCCGAGCAGTACTTC.

This clonotype was counted a few times. The rearrangement joins TRBV20-1 to TRBJ2-7; TRBD2 agrees at 7 bases. Trimming removed 1 base from V and 2 bases from J; junction bases left unmatched: 11. The CDR3 runs 16 residues. CDR1 and CDR2 from the germline V gene are DFQATT and SNEGSKA (reference sequence). The CDR3 region has the DNA TGCAGTGCTAGAGGCAGGGCGGGGACTACGGCCTACGAGCAGTACTTC. Its translation is CSARGRAGTTAYEQYF.

This chain uses TRBV10-1 with TRBJ2-1; 9 bases match TRBD2. CDR1 is WNHNN and CDR2 is SYGVQD in the germline V gene (reference sequence). The J segment lost 2 bases and the V segment lost 0 bases, leaving 5 bases of the junction unmatched. CDR3 size: 17 residues. Here the CDR3 DNA reads TGCGCCAGCAGTGAGTCCTGGCGGGAGGGCCCCTACAATGAGCAGTTCTTC. It codes for CASSESWREGPYNEQFF.

The chain joins TRBV7-9 to TRBJ1-1; TRBD1 matches 11 bases. Germline lookup yields CDR1 SEHNR and CDR2 FQNEAQ (reference sequence). The CDR3 runs to 14 residues. The junction had 10 bases not matched to a gene; V was cut back by 6 bases and J by 10 bases. The CDR3 sequence is CASSQPGQGVGAFF. DNA for the CDR3: TGTGCCAGCAGTCAACCGGGACAGGGGGTGGGAGCTTTCTTT.

This clonotype was picked up many times. CDR3 sequence: CASSPMGQNYGYTF. CDR3 sequence (DNA): TGTGCCAGCAGCCCAATGGGACAGAACTATGGCTACACCTTC. The gene calls are TRBV6-1 and TRBJ1-2; TRBD1 agrees at 7 bases. Germline lookup yields CDR1 MNHNS and CDR2 SASEGT. V lost 6 bases to trimming and J lost 2 bases; unmatched junction nucleotides: 6. The CDR3 has 14 amino acids.

There are many counts of this clonotype. The V gene is TRBV3-1, the J gene TRBJ2-7; D could derive from TRBD1 or TRBD2 (5 bases each). CDR3 length: 16 amino acids. From germline, CDR1 is LGHDT and CDR2 YNNKEL (reference sequence). V shed 1 base and J shed 2 bases, with 15 bases lying between them. The CDR3 protein is CASSQGQGEKPYEQYF. The CDR3 DNA reads as TGTGCCAGCAGCCAAGGGCAGGGAGAAAAGCCCTACGAGCAGTACTTC.

The chain uses TRBV30 and TRBJ2-2; no clear D. V was cut by 0 bases and J by 6 bases, with 5 bases left in between. The CDR3 loop spans 12 amino acids. Germline CDR1 and CDR2: GTSNPN and SVGIG (reference sequence). The CDR3 coding sequence is TGTGCCTGGAGTGTAATGGCCGGGGAGCTGTTTTTT. It specifies CAWSVMAGELFF.

A word on this clonotype: A much larger clone sits a single nucleotide away, making a read error possible. The genes are TRBV6-2 or TRBV6-3 and TRBJ1-2, with D possibly TRBD1 on 5 matching bases. Looked up from germline, CDR1 is MNHEY and CDR2 is SVGEGT. CDR3 length equals 14 residues. For the CDR3, the DNA is TGTGCCAGCAGTTCGTCGACAGCTAACTATAGCTACACCTTC. As protein: CASSSSTANYSYTF.

There are a few counts of this clonotype. The chain couples TRBV20-1 to TRBJ2-3; 10 positions match TRBD2. V shed 1 base, J shed 6 bases, and the junction held 19 bases outside the gene matches. The CDR3 runs to 19 residues. CDR1 and CDR2 (germline): DFQATT, SNEGSKA (reference sequence). The CDR3 here is CSARVASGSQIQGRDTQYF. The CDR3 coding sequence is TGCAGTGCTAGAGTGGCTAGCGGGAGCCAAATTCAGGGTCGGGATACGCAGTATTTT.

This clonotype was seen more than once but under ten times. The DNA of the CDR3 is TGTGCCAGCAGCCAACGGGACACCTATTACGAGCAGTACTTC. Protein sequence: CASSQRDTYYEQYF. V is TRBV28 and J is TRBJ2-7, with a weak D call TRBD1 (6 bases). The V and J ends lost 6 bases and 4 bases respectively, with 16 bases between them. Germline loops: CDR1 MDHEN, CDR2 SYDVKM. This CDR3 region has 14 residues.

This clonotype showed up just a few times. The chain carries TRBV5-1 and TRBJ2-2; no definite D call. CDR3 length equals 16 residues. Germline CDR1 and CDR2: SGHRS and YFSETQ. Trimming removed 0 bases from V and 0 bases from J, with 9 bases in between. CDR3 sequence: CASSLEVASNTGELFF. The DNA of the CDR3 is TGCGCCAGCAGCTTGGAGGTGGCTTCGAACACCGGGGAGCTGTTTTTT. Using reference TRBV5-1 and TRBJ2-2 for the parts outside the CDR3, the full variable domain is KAGVTQTPRYLIKTRGQQVTLSCSPISGHRSVSWYQQTPGQGLQFLFEYFSETQRNKGNFPGRFSGRQFSNSRSEMNVSTLELGDSALYLCASSLEVASNTGELFFGEGSRLTVL.

This clonotype was seen many times. This sequence joins TRBV28 and TRBJ1-1, with 9 bases fitting TRBD1. V lost 6 bases, J lost 0 bases, and 8 bases stayed unmatched. CDR3 length equals 16 residues. The V gene's germline CDR1 is MDHEN and CDR2 SYDVKM. The CDR3 DNA follows: TGTGCCAGCAGACCCCGGACAGGGGCTATGAACACTGAAGCTTTCTTT. This codes for CASRPRTGAMNTEAFF.

This clonotype was observed many times. The chain couples TRBV12-3 or TRBV12-4 to TRBJ2-7; maybe TRBD1 (6 bases). The CDR3 has 13 amino acids. Between the trimmed V and J ends, which lost 6 bases and 3 bases, there was a span of 12 bases. CDR3 sequence: CASSYRDNYEQYF. CDR3 DNA sequence: TGTGCCAGCAGCTACCGGGACAACTACGAGCAGTACTTC.

This clonotype was seen ten or more times. V usage is TRBV2 and J usage is TRBJ2-7, with D possibly being TRBD1 (6 bases). Germline V gene lookup returns CDR1 SNHLY and CDR2 FYNNEI. V gave up 4 bases and J gave up 6 bases, with 10 bases separating them. This CDR3 is built from 12 residues. As DNA, the CDR3 is TGTGCCAGCAGTGGGTGGACAGCCGAGCAGTACTTC. Its translation is CASSGWTAEQYF.

This clonotype was counted a single time. The chain combines TRBV4-2 with TRBJ2-3; D ambiguous. The germline CDR1 and CDR2 sequences are LGHNA and YNFKEQ. The germline V and J ends were trimmed by 3 bases and 5 bases, with 9 bases remaining between them. The CDR3 spans 13 residues. The DNA for the CDR3 is TGTGCCAGCAGCCATCCCGTGGGAGATACGCAGTATTTT. The encoded protein is CASSHPVGDTQYF.

This clonotype has ten or more counts. The chain joins TRBV2 to TRBJ2-1, with unresolved D. From germline, CDR1 is SNHLY and CDR2 FYNNEI. CDR3 length: 13 amino acids. V was pared by 4 bases and J by 5 bases, with 9 bases between. In nucleotides, the CDR3 is TGTGCCAGCAGTGGGCAAGTCAACAATGAGCAGTTCTTC. Protein product: CASSGQVNNEQFF. Using reference TRBV2 and TRBJ2-1 for the parts outside the CDR3, the full variable domain is EPEVTQTPSHQVTQMGQEVILRCVPISNHLYFYWYRQILGQKVEFLVSFYNNEISEKSEIFDDQFSVERPDGSNFTLKIRSTKLEDSAMYFCASSGQVNNEQFFGPGTRLTVL.

This clonotype showed up just a few times. The chain is built from TRBV28 and TRBJ2-7, with D perhaps matching TRBD1 (6 bases). V dropped 5 bases and J dropped 1 base, with 15 bases sitting between them. Germline CDR1 MDHEN, CDR2 SYDVKM. This CDR3 contains 15 residues. The CDR3 region has the DNA TGTGCCAGCAGTCTTACAGGGCTCCAGTCCTACGAGCAGTACTTC. Translating it yields CASSLTGLQSYEQYF. Using reference TRBV28 and TRBJ2-7 for the parts outside the CDR3, the full variable domain is DVKVTQSSRYLVKRTGEKVFLECVQDMDHENMFWYRQDPGLGLRLIYFSYDVKMKEKGDIPEGYSVSREKKERFSLILESASTNQTSMYLCASSLTGLQSYEQYFGPGTRLTVT.

This clonotype was observed a few times. This sequence joins TRBV20-1 and TRBJ2-5; 14 bases line up with TRBD2. Unmatched junction bases numbered 9, after V lost 3 bases and J lost 3 bases. The germline CDR1 and CDR2 sequences are DFQATT and SNEGSKA (reference sequence). The CDR3 has 17 residues. The CDR3 sequence: CSASLTSGRVREETQYF. DNA of the CDR3: TGCAGTGCTAGCCTGACTAGCGGGAGGGTAAGAGAAGAGACCCAGTACTTC.

The chain carries TRBV6-1 and TRBJ1-5, with 8 positions matching TRBD1. Looked up from germline, CDR1 is MNHNS and CDR2 is SASEGT. CDR3 size: 18 residues. V lost 6 bases and J lost 7; bases outside the gene matches: 20. CDR3 DNA: TGTGCCAGCAGACCCGGGACAGGCCTATCGGGCCGAGACCAGCCCCAGCATTTT. Translating gives CASRPGTGLSGRDQPQHF.

The J gene is TRBJ2-3, the V gene TRBV5-1; possible D gene TRBD1, 6 bases. CDR3 size: 16 residues. Trimming took 0 bases from V and 2 from J, leaving 13 bases between them. Per the germline V gene, CDR1 is SGHRS and CDR2 is YFSETQ. The CDR3 loop is CASSLGVGTTTDTQYF. CDR3 nucleotides: TGCGCCAGCAGCTTGGGGGTCGGGACAACCACAGATACGCAGTATTTT.